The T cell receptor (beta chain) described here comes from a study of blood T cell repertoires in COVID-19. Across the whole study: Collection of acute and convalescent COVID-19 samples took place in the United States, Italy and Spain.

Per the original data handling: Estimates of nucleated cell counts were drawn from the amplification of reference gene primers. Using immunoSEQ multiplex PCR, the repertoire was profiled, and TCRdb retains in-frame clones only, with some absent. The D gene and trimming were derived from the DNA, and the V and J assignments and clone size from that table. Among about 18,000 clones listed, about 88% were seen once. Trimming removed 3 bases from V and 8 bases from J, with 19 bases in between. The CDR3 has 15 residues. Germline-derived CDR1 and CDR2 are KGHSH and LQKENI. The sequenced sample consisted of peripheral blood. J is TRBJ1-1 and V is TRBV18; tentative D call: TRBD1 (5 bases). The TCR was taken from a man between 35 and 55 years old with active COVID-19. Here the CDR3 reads CASSPRSGGYREAFF. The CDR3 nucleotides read TGTGCCAGCTCACCGAGGAGCGGGGGGTACCGAGAAGCTTTCTTT.